These 32 T cell receptor beta chains originate from one sample sequenced in a study of blood T cell repertoires in COVID-19 (dated by TCRdb to the early 2020s). Library creation used the immunoSEQ multiplex PCR assay. Drawn from immuneACCESS, this table holds only the in-frame rearrangements with V and J called that TCRdb kept. Clones are partly lost; checked studies trace under half to an unresolved V gene and leave the rest unexplained. This sample is represented by around 130,000 clones; almost 85% of them were singletons. Under 1.5% of the sample lies in the top ten. The specimen sequenced was peripheral blood. The receptor set was obtained from a man aged 60 to 75 with acute or convalescent COVID-19.

This chain connects TRBV6-4 to TRBJ1-2; possibly TRBD1 for D (6 bases). The V end lost 4 bases, the J end lost 5 bases, and 11 bases lay between the germline ends. Germline CDR1 reads MRHNA; CDR2 reads SNTAGT. The CDR3 length is 13 residues. The CDR3 protein is CASSVEQGYGYTF. The CDR3 DNA sequence: TGTGCCAGCAGTGTGGAACAGGGTTATGGCTACACCTTC.

This chain connects TRBV7-3 to TRBJ1-6; TRBD1 matches at 8 bases. Trimming at V came to 6 bases and at J to 6 bases, leaving 13 bases not matched to a gene. From germline, CDR1 is SGHTA and CDR2 FQGTGA. The CDR3 has 17 residues. The CDR3 loop reads CASRPTPTRGRNSPLHF. Written as DNA, the CDR3 is TGTGCCAGCAGACCCACCCCCACCAGGGGGCGTAATTCACCCCTCCACTTT.

This clone has a handful of counts. This chain links TRBV6-4 with TRBJ2-1, with 7 positions matching TRBD2. J lost 3 bases, V lost 4 bases, and 0 bases had no gene match. Germline loops: CDR1 MRHNA, CDR2 SNTAGT. The CDR3 length is 13 residues. The CDR3 region has the DNA TGTGCCAGCAGTGGGACTAGCTACAATGAGCAGTTCTTC. Protein sequence: CASSGTSYNEQFF.

The chain couples TRBV29-1 to TRBJ1-1, with D perhaps TRBD1 (6 bases). CDR1 and CDR2 (germline): SQVTM, ANQGSEA. V lost 5 bases and J lost 11, with 15 bases in between. This CDR3 has 11 residues. This CDR3 is CSVQDGGHAFF. The CDR3 coding sequence is TGCAGCGTTCAGGACGGGGGGCACGCTTTCTTT.

V is TRBV9 and J is TRBJ1-2; 7 bases are a match to TRBD1. Germline V lookup: CDR1 SGDLS, CDR2 YYNGEE. The length of the CDR3 is 16 residues. V lost 4 bases and J lost 2; bases outside the gene matches: 11. The CDR3 sequence is CASSPPFGGQNYGYTF. CDR3 bases: TGTGCCAGCAGCCCTCCATTTGGGGGACAGAACTATGGCTACACCTTC.

J is TRBJ1-2 and V is TRBV2, with TRBD1 as a possible D gene (6 bases). Germline V gene lookup returns CDR1 SNHLY and CDR2 FYNNEI. V was clipped by 6 bases and J by 4 bases, with 15 bases between them. This CDR3 spans 14 amino acids. The CDR3 coding sequence is TGTGCCAGCAGCCGCCGGGGGGCGTTCTATGGCTACACCTTC. It encodes CASSRRGAFYGYTF.

The gene calls are TRBV5-4 and TRBJ2-2; 9 nucleotides agree with TRBD1. The V gene's germline CDR1 is SGHNT and CDR2 YYREEE (reference sequence). V was pared by 4 bases and J by 5 bases, with 3 bases of the junction left unmatched. This CDR3 region has 14 residues. The CDR3 region is CASSLGQGTGELFF. As DNA, the CDR3 is TGTGCCAGCAGCCTAGGACAGGGGACCGGGGAGCTGTTTTTT.

V usage is TRBV9 and J usage is TRBJ2-3; TRBD1 matches at 8 bases. J gave up 4 bases and V 3 bases, and 4 bases lay outside the gene matches. This CDR3 is 14 amino acids long. Germline V CDR1 and CDR2: SGDLS, YYNGEE. In DNA form, the CDR3 reads TGTGCCAGCAGCGACGGACAGGGTCCAGATACGCAGTATTTT. It translates to CASSDGQGPDTQYF. Supplemented by reference TRBV9 and TRBJ2-3, the full variable domain reads DSGVTQTPKHLITATGQRVTLRCSPRSGDLSVYWYQQSLDQGLQFLIQYYNGEERAKGNILERFSAQQFPDLHSELNLSSLELGDSALYFCASSDGQGPDTQYFGPGTRLTVL.

The V and J genes are TRBV6-2 or TRBV6-3 and TRBJ1-5; possibly TRBD1 for D (6 bases). The V end lost 4 bases, the J end lost 7 bases, and 17 bases lay between the germline ends. Germline V lookup: CDR1 MNHEY, CDR2 SVGEGT. The CDR3 consists of 15 residues. This CDR3 is CASSSTGFRDQPQHF. The CDR3 DNA follows: TGTGCCAGCAGTTCTACAGGGTTTCGGGACCAGCCCCAGCATTTT.

The rearrangement uses TRBV5-1 and TRBJ2-2; D remains unclear. Germline V gene data show CDR1 as SGHRS and CDR2 as YFSETQ. The CDR3 consists of 14 residues. Trimming took 2 bases from V and 1 from J, leaving 6 bases between them. The CDR3 bases are TGCGCCAGCAGCTTATTAAAGAACACCGGGGAGCTGTTTTTT. Amino acids: CASSLLKNTGELFF.

The chain carries TRBV27 and TRBJ2-6; 11 positions match TRBD1. This CDR3 is built from 18 residues. Trimming removed 4 bases from V and 4 bases from J; junction bases left unmatched: 9. Germline V lookup: CDR1 MNHEY, CDR2 SMNVEV (reference sequence). CDR3 nucleotides: TGTGCCAGCAGTTGGGTTGGACAGGGGGCGCGGGGGGCCAACGTCCTGACTTTC. Translating gives CASSWVGQGARGANVLTF.

This clone was seen just once. The CDR3 region is CASSPDRLRTSNYGYTF. The DNA for the CDR3 is TGTGCCAGCAGTCCGGACAGACTCCGGACCTCTAACTATGGCTACACCTTC. The genes are TRBV27 and TRBJ1-2; perhaps TRBD1 as D (6 bases). Germline V CDR1 and CDR2: MNHEY, SMNVEV (reference sequence). Trimming cost V 5 bases and J 0 bases, with 19 bases left between them. This CDR3 spans 17 amino acids.

The J gene is TRBJ1-2, the V gene TRBV5-1, with 7 bases matching TRBD1. Trimming at V came to 0 bases and at J to 7 bases, leaving 6 bases not matched to a gene. CDR3 length: 14 residues. Germline values: CDR1 SGHRS, CDR2 YFSETQ. CDR3 amino acids: CASSLDSGGTGYTF. The CDR3 DNA sequence: TGCGCCAGCAGCTTGGACTCAGGGGGGACTGGCTACACCTTC.

This clone was observed a few times. The gene calls are TRBV4-2 and TRBJ2-7, with 7 positions matching TRBD1. In germline, CDR1 is LGHNA, CDR2 YNFKEQ. Trimming cost V 2 bases and J 9 bases; bases outside gene matches: 13. The CDR3 runs 15 residues. CDR3 coding DNA: TGTGCCAGCAGCCAAAGAGGACAGGCGAGTGATGTGCAGTACTTC. Its translation is CASSQRGQASDVQYF.

This chain links TRBV7-3 with TRBJ2-1; D is perhaps TRBD2 (5 bases). Germline V lookup: CDR1 SGHTA, CDR2 FQGTGA. V was trimmed by 0 bases and J by 6 bases, leaving 15 bases between them. The CDR3 is 16 residues long. The DNA for the CDR3 is TGTGCCAGCAGCTTAACAGGAGGAGCCGGAGGCAATGAGCAGTTCTTC. It specifies CASSLTGGAGGNEQFF.

This clone was seen only a few times. This chain joins TRBV7-9 and TRBJ1-1; D call uncertain. V was trimmed by 4 bases and J by 6 bases, leaving 12 bases between them. The CDR3 is made up of 13 amino acids. Germline lookup yields CDR1 SEHNR and CDR2 FQNEAQ (reference sequence). The CDR3 here is CASSSLVRSEAFF. In DNA, the CDR3 is TGTGCCAGCAGCTCCCTCGTTCGGTCTGAAGCTTTCTTT.

In its sample, this clone was seen a few times. This chain uses TRBV29-1 with TRBJ2-7; D not resolved. Per the germline V gene, CDR1 is SQVTM and CDR2 is ANQGSEA. The CDR3 spans 12 residues. Trimming shortened V by 4 bases and J by 5 bases, and 12 bases separated the two germline ends. CDR3 coding DNA: TGCAGCGTTGTCCACCCCTACGACGAGCAGTACTTC. Translating it yields CSVVHPYDEQYF.

The J gene is TRBJ2-1, the V gene TRBV7-3; 8 bases are a match to TRBD2. Germline CDR1 SGHTA, CDR2 FQGTGA. The CDR3 totals 15 residues. Trimming removed 5 bases from V and 6 bases from J; junction bases left unmatched: 9. The CDR3 loop is CASSLGTSWGNEQFF. The CDR3 region has the DNA TGTGCCAGCAGCCTAGGGACTAGTTGGGGCAATGAGCAGTTCTTC.

J is TRBJ2-1 and V is TRBV30, with a possible D match to TRBD2 (6 bases). Germline CDR1 and CDR2: GTSNPN and SVGIG (reference sequence). The CDR3 is made up of 14 amino acids. V shed 2 bases and J shed 4 bases, with 12 bases lying between them. The CDR3 DNA sequence: TGTGCCTGGAGTCGGCAGCGGGTATACAATGAGCAGTTCTTC. Encoded protein: CAWSRQRVYNEQFF.

The chain couples TRBV5-1 to TRBJ2-2; D is possibly TRBD2 (5 bases). The CDR3 is 15 residues long. Trimming left V 1 base short and J 0 bases short, with 7 bases between. Germline-derived CDR1 and CDR2 are SGHRS and YFSETQ. The CDR3 here is CASSLIGANTGELFF. Here the CDR3 DNA reads TGCGCCAGCAGCTTGATCGGGGCGAACACCGGGGAGCTGTTTTTT.

V and J are TRBV19 and TRBJ1-3; weak D call: TRBD1 (5 bases). The V gene's germline CDR1 is LNHDA and CDR2 SQIVND (reference sequence). The CDR3 sequence is 14 residues long. V lost 6 bases to trimming and J lost 4 bases, with 13 bases between them. CDR3 DNA: TGTGCCAGTAGCCAGGGTGGATCAGGAAACACCATATATTTT. It encodes CASSQGGSGNTIYF.

The V and J genes are TRBV7-9 and TRBJ2-2; TRBD1 matches 7 bases. V trimming: 4 bases; J trimming: 4 bases; junction bases outside the gene matches: 12. Germline lookup yields CDR1 SEHNR and CDR2 FQNEAQ (reference sequence). This CDR3 comprises 17 residues. The CDR3 loop is CASSSVLRRQGTGELFF. The CDR3 DNA sequence: TGTGCCAGCAGCTCAGTACTGCGGCGACAGGGCACCGGGGAGCTGTTTTTT. Drawing the rest from reference TRBV7-9 and TRBJ2-2, the complete variable domain is DTGVSQNPRHKITKRGQNVTFRCDPISEHNRLYWYRQTLGQGPEFLTYFQNEAQLEKSRLLSDRFSAERPKGSFSTLEIQRTEQGDSAMYLCASSSVLRRQGTGELFFGEGSRLTVL.

The chain combines TRBV29-1 with TRBJ2-5; perhaps TRBD1 as D (6 bases). V lost 0 bases to trimming and J lost 6 bases, with 17 bases between them. Germline V gene data show CDR1 as SQVTM and CDR2 as ANQGSEA. The CDR3 totals 15 residues. The CDR3 here is CSVEEWGTGRKTQYF. The CDR3 coding sequence is TGCAGCGTTGAAGAATGGGGCACAGGGAGAAAGACCCAGTACTTC.

V and J are TRBV30 and TRBJ2-1, with D possibly being TRBD2 (6 bases). V lost 1 base and J lost 4, with 11 bases in between. The CDR3 sequence is 14 residues long. From germline, CDR1 is GTSNPN and CDR2 SVGIG (reference sequence). CDR3 protein: CAWSGGASYNEQFF. The CDR3 nucleotides read TGTGCCTGGAGTGGCGGGGCGTCTTACAATGAGCAGTTCTTC.

The rearrangement links TRBV5-1 to TRBJ1-2; TRBD1 might be the D (6 bases). The germline V gene has CDR1 SGHRS and CDR2 YFSETQ. The CDR3 is made up of 15 amino acids. Trimming stripped 4 bases from V and 5 bases from J, with 18 bases between. This CDR3 reads CASSVAPNREYGYTF. For the CDR3, the DNA is TGCGCCAGCAGCGTGGCCCCAAACAGGGAGTATGGCTACACCTTC. Full variable domain (outside the CDR3, taken from reference TRBV5-1 and TRBJ1-2): KAGVTQTPRYLIKTRGQQVTLSCSPISGHRSVSWYQQTPGQGLQFLFEYFSETQRNKGNFPGRFSGRQFSNSRSEMNVSTLELGDSALYLCASSVAPNREYGYTFGSGTRLTVV.

The V and J genes are TRBV27 and TRBJ2-5, with D possibly matching TRBD2 (6 bases). From germline, CDR1 is MNHEY and CDR2 SMNVEV (reference sequence). The CDR3 has 15 amino acids. V gave up 6 bases and J gave up 2 bases, with 16 bases separating them. The CDR3 DNA is TGTGCCAGCAGGATGATAGCGGACACTCAAGAGACCCAGTACTTC. This gives the protein CASRMIADTQETQYF.

Written as DNA, the CDR3 is TGTGCCAGCAGCCCACTAGCGGGAGCCCCAGATACGCAGTATTTT. It specifies CASSPLAGAPDTQYF. The chain has TRBV7-3 and TRBJ2-3, with TRBD2 matching over 11 bases. Germline V gene data show CDR1 as SGHTA and CDR2 as FQGTGA. V was clipped by 5 bases and J by 4 bases; unmatched bases: 5. The CDR3 contains 15 residues.

This chain connects TRBV5-1 to TRBJ1-4; 7 nucleotides align to TRBD1. Germline V gives CDR1 SGHRS, CDR2 YFSETQ. The V segment lost 4 bases and the J segment 3 bases; nucleotides outside the gene matches: 3. There are 14 residues in the CDR3. CDR3 sequence reads: CASSMGTANEKLFF. DNA for the CDR3: TGCGCCAGCAGCATGGGGACAGCTAATGAAAAACTGTTTTTT. Drawing the rest from reference TRBV5-1 and TRBJ1-4, the complete variable domain is KAGVTQTPRYLIKTRGQQVTLSCSPISGHRSVSWYQQTPGQGLQFLFEYFSETQRNKGNFPGRFSGRQFSNSRSEMNVSTLELGDSALYLCASSMGTANEKLFFGSGTQLSVL.

The J gene is TRBJ2-7, the V gene TRBV19; possible D gene TRBD2, 6 bases. The germline CDR1 and CDR2 sequences are LNHDA and SQIVND (reference sequence). There are 12 residues in the CDR3. The V gene lost 2 bases and the J gene lost 6 bases, with 8 bases spanning the gap. CDR3 DNA sequence: TGTGCCAGTAGTATAATGGGGGGCGAGCAGTACTTC. This codes for CASSIMGGEQYF.

The chain links TRBV10-1 to TRBJ2-2; D possibly corresponds to TRBD2 (7 bases). V was cut by 5 bases and J by 8 bases, with 12 bases left in between. CDR1 and CDR2 (germline): WNHNN, SYGVQD (reference sequence). The CDR3 runs to 13 residues. For the CDR3, the DNA is TGCGCCAGCAGTCCAGGGGAGGGGGGGGAGCTGTTTTTT. This codes for CASSPGEGGELFF.

The V and J genes are TRBV28 and TRBJ1-1; tentatively, D is TRBD1 (5 bases). The CDR3 runs to 14 residues. In germline, CDR1 is MDHEN, CDR2 SYDVKM. The ends were cut back, 7 bases at V and 8 bases at J, with 20 bases in the middle. CDR3 coding DNA: TGTGCCAGCACAGGGTTAGAGCTTTATGGGGAAGCTTTCTTT. Its translation is CASTGLELYGEAFF.

The chain has TRBV9 and TRBJ2-5; 7 bases align to TRBD1. The CDR3 runs to 14 residues. V lost 4 bases, J lost 1 base, and 4 bases stayed unmatched. Looked up from germline, CDR1 is SGDLS and CDR2 is YYNGEE. CDR3 in DNA: TGTGCCAGCAGCCCCCGGACAGGCCAAGAGACCCAGTACTTC. Protein sequence: CASSPRTGQETQYF.